A single sample is the source of the 13 T cell receptor beta chains below, sequenced in a study of identical twins. TCRdb fed the 5' RACE reads into MiXCR, producing one record per CDR3 protein. The sample gives about 570,000 distinct CDR3 sequences, around 9.6% of which show up once; around 3% is in the top ten. The same sample was also studied in work on yellow fever vaccine responses in identical twins.

Sequenced: PBMCs. The receptors originated from a woman aged 18-29 years in good health.

The chain couples TRBV7-2 to TRBJ2-1, with 8 positions matching TRBD2. The CDR3 is made up of 15 amino acids. Germline V gives CDR1 SGHTA, CDR2 FQGNSA. The V gene end was trimmed by 8 bases and the J gene end by 4 bases; junction bases not matched to a gene: 10. The CDR3 DNA reads TGTGCCAGCGGCCGAGAGCGGGGGACTTACAATGAGCAGTTCTTC. It yields the protein CASGRERGTYNEQFF.

This clonotype was counted ten times or more. This rearrangement joins TRBV10-3 to TRBJ2-1; 7 bases line up with TRBD1. With V trimmed by 8 bases and J by 5 bases, 3 bases remained unmatched. Germline V lookup: CDR1 ENHRY, CDR2 SYGVKD. The CDR3 covers 12 residues. The CDR3 nucleotides are TGTGCCATCGGACAGGTCAACAATGAGCAGTTCTTC. This encodes CAIGQVNNEQFF.

This clonotype has more than one count but fewer than ten. This sequence joins TRBV18 and TRBJ2-1, with a weak D call TRBD2 (6 bases). The CDR3 has 15 amino acids. Germline V gives CDR1 KGHSH, CDR2 LQKENI. V shed 2 bases and J shed 5 bases, with 13 bases lying between them. This chain's CDR3 is CASSPSGLANNEQFF. CDR3 nucleotides: TGTGCCAGCTCACCATCGGGCCTAGCGAACAATGAGCAGTTCTTC.

V and J are TRBV20-1 and TRBJ2-5; tentative D call: TRBD1 (6 bases). Per the germline V gene, CDR1 is DFQATT and CDR2 is SNEGSKA (reference sequence). V was trimmed by 5 bases and J by 5 bases, leaving 15 bases between them. The CDR3 contains 13 residues. For the CDR3, the DNA is TGCAGTGCTCGCCGTACAGGGTTGGAGACCCAGTACTTC. The encoded protein is CSARRTGLETQYF.

This clonotype was seen ten or more times. The V call is TRBV12-3 or TRBV12-4, the J call TRBJ1-2; no reliable D call. V lost 5 bases, J lost 7 bases, and 11 bases lay in between. The CDR3 spans 12 residues. The CDR3, as DNA: TGTGCCAGCAGTCCGTTGGGTTCTGGCTACACCTTC. Amino acid sequence: CASSPLGSGYTF.

The table lists this clonotype with many counts. The genes are TRBV12-3 or TRBV12-4 and TRBJ2-5; TRBD1 or TRBD2 may be the D gene (5 bases each). This CDR3 has 14 residues. Trimming took 4 bases from V and 5 from J, leaving 14 bases between them. CDR3 sequence reads: CASSWDPPQETQYF. DNA for the CDR3: TGTGCCAGCAGTTGGGACCCGCCCCAGGAGACCCAGTACTTC.

This clonotype was counted a few times. The J gene is TRBJ2-4, the V gene TRBV30; TRBD2 might be the D (6 bases). The V end lost 3 bases, the J end lost 2 bases, and 26 bases lay between the germline ends. Looked up from germline, CDR1 is GTSNPN and CDR2 is SVGIG (reference sequence). CDR3 size: 19 residues. DNA of the CDR3: TGTGCCTGGAGCCACCTAAATGAGGGACTTGCTATAACCAAAAACATTCAGTACTTC. This sequence encodes CAWSHLNEGLAITKNIQYF.

This chain links TRBV18 with TRBJ2-5; TRBD1 is a possible D gene (6 bases). Between the trimmed V and J ends, which lost 3 bases and 1 base, there was a span of 15 bases. Germline V CDR1 and CDR2: KGHSH, LQKENI. CDR3 length equals 16 residues. The CDR3 coding sequence is TGTGCCAGCTCACCGACAGGAAACGATCCCCAAGAGACCCAGTACTTC. Protein: CASSPTGNDPQETQYF.

This clonotype was seen a few times. This chain links TRBV5-1 with TRBJ2-1, with D perhaps given as TRBD1 or TRBD2 (5 bases each). This CDR3 is built from 14 residues. CDR1 is SGHRS and CDR2 is YFSETQ in the germline V gene. The V end lost 4 bases, the J end lost 8 bases, and 16 bases lay between the germline ends. The CDR3 spells CASSRDPPVDEQFF. CDR3 DNA: TGCGCCAGCAGCAGGGACCCGCCGGTCGATGAGCAGTTCTTC.

The J gene is TRBJ2-3, the V gene TRBV9; D remains ambiguous. With 3 bases removed from V and 7 bases from J, the gap between germline ends came to 12 bases. Germline assignment: CDR1 SGDLS and CDR2 YYNGEE. This CDR3 contains 13 residues. The CDR3 bases are TGTGCCAGCAGCGAGGGATCAGAGTATACGCAGTATTTT. It translates to CASSEGSEYTQYF.

This clonotype was seen ten or more times. The rearrangement joins TRBV5-5 to TRBJ2-5; D is perhaps TRBD1 (7 bases). The CDR3 runs to 14 residues. V was shortened by 6 bases and J by 6 bases, with 18 bases between the two germline ends. From germline, CDR1 is SGHKS and CDR2 YYEKEE (reference sequence). CDR3 loop: CASTPTEGAQTQYF. The CDR3 coding sequence is TGTGCCAGCACCCCTACGGAGGGGGCGCAGACCCAGTACTTC. Together with reference TRBV5-5 and TRBJ2-5, the CDR3 gives the full variable domain: DAGVTQSPTHLIKTRGQQVTLRCSPISGHKSVSWYQQVLGQGPQFIFQYYEKEERGRGNFPDRFSARQFPNYSSELNVNALLLGDSALYLCASTPTEGAQTQYFGPGTRLLVL.

This clonotype showed up many times. Here the CDR3 DNA reads TGCAGTGCTAGAGAGGTCGGGACACTCCCTAACTATGGCTACACCTTC. Amino acid sequence: CSAREVGTLPNYGYTF. This chain connects TRBV20-1 to TRBJ1-2, with D tentatively TRBD1 (6 bases). In germline, CDR1 is DFQATT, CDR2 SNEGSKA (reference sequence). V was cut by 0 bases and J by 0 bases, with 14 bases left in between. This CDR3 comprises 16 residues.

The chain is built from TRBV29-1 and TRBJ1-5; no clear D gene. CDR3 length: 12 amino acids. Trimming left V 4 bases short and J 10 bases short, with 14 bases between. Germline V lookup: CDR1 SQVTM, CDR2 ANQGSEA. The CDR3, as DNA: TGCAGCGTTGGAGGAGGCGGTGGCCCCCAGCATTTT. Encoded protein: CSVGGGGGPQHF.